This T cell receptor (beta chain) came from a study of cytomegalovirus exposure and HLA in healthy donors. With 60 Vbeta and 13 Jbeta primers, the PCR was carried out. Using immunoSEQ multiplex PCR, the repertoire was profiled, and TCRdb retains in-frame clones only, with some absent. The table records approximately 74,000 clones, around 58% of them present only once. CDR1 and CDR2 from the germline V gene are SGHNT and YYREEE (reference sequence). This CDR3 spans 13 amino acids. Trimming at V came to 5 bases and at J to 2 bases, leaving 3 bases not matched to a gene. Sequenced sample: PBMCs. The sequence was obtained from a man between 25 and 39 years old in good health and CMV-seropositive. The chain recombines TRBV5-4 with TRBJ1-1; 7 bases are shared with TRBD1. The CDR3 region is CASSNRGNTEAFF. The CDR3 region has the DNA TGTGCCAGCAGTAACAGGGGTAACACTGAAGCTTTCTTT.